These 25 T cell receptor beta chains were all obtained from the same sample, sequenced in a study of blood T cell repertoires in COVID-19. Clones were sequenced by immunoSEQ multiplex PCR, and TCRdb holds only the in-frame ones, with some missing. Among tens of thousands of clones listed, 90% were seen once. The sample taken for sequencing was peripheral blood. These receptors were taken from a man aged 55 to 70 with active or convalescent COVID-19.

The CDR3 is CAWSPKGSGIGNEQFF. The CDR3 bases are TGTGCCTGGAGCCCGAAGGGTAGCGGGATCGGGAATGAGCAGTTCTTC. This chain joins TRBV30 and TRBJ2-1; 8 bases align to TRBD2. The germline V gene has CDR1 GTSNPN and CDR2 SVGIG (reference sequence). The CDR3 consists of 16 residues. Trimming took 3 bases from V and 7 from J; bases not matched to a gene: 14.

This sequence joins TRBV4-2 and TRBJ2-3, with D possibly matching TRBD2 (7 bases). V shed 4 bases and J shed 3 bases, with 17 bases lying between them. The CDR3 spans 16 residues. Germline CDR1 LGHNA, CDR2 YNFKEQ. The CDR3 bases are TGTGCCAGCAGCCTACGGGGGGAGAGGGGGACAGATACGCAGTATTTT. Its protein is CASSLRGERGTDTQYF.

A single count supports this clone. V is TRBV6-5 and J is TRBJ1-2; weak D call: TRBD1 (6 bases). Germline V CDR1 and CDR2: MNHEY, SVGAGI. CDR3 size: 15 residues. V lost 2 bases and J lost 6, with 16 bases in between. CDR3 protein: CASSYPGGGANGYTF. CDR3 in DNA: TGTGCCAGCAGTTACCCCGGGGGGGGCGCAAATGGCTACACCTTC.

The chain carries TRBV7-2 and TRBJ2-3; TRBD1 agrees at 9 bases. V shed 5 bases, J shed 2 bases, and the junction held 5 bases outside the gene matches. Germline V gene lookup returns CDR1 SGHTA and CDR2 FQGNSA. The CDR3 has 15 amino acids. CDR3 sequence: CASSRGTGFTDTQYF. The CDR3 DNA reads as TGTGCCAGCAGCCGGGGGACAGGGTTCACAGATACGCAGTATTTT.

This chain connects TRBV2 to TRBJ2-7; TRBD2 aligns across 12 bases. The CDR3 runs 13 residues. V lost 6 bases to trimming and J lost 11 bases; unmatched junction nucleotides: 8. Germline-derived CDR1 and CDR2 are SNHLY and FYNNEI. The CDR3 coding sequence is TGTGCCAGCAGCCAATGGACTAGCGGGACGGAGTACTTC. This codes for CASSQWTSGTEYF.

This chain connects TRBV11-2 to TRBJ1-2; weak D call: TRBD1 (6 bases). CDR1 and CDR2 (germline): SGHAT, FQNNGV. The CDR3 spans 15 residues. Trimming took off 1 base at V and 4 bases at J, with 13 bases between the two ends. In nucleotides, the CDR3 is TGTGCCAGCAGCTTAGTGCCAGGGGTTTCCTATGGCTACACCTTC. It is translated as CASSLVPGVSYGYTF. The full variable domain, its missing parts supplied by reference TRBV11-2 and TRBJ1-2, is EAGVAQSPRYKIIEKRQSVAFWCNPISGHATLYWYQQILGQGPKLLIQFQNNGVVDDSQLPKDRFSAERLKGVDSTLKIQPAKLEDSAVYLCASSLVPGVSYGYTFGSGTRLTVV.

The chain is built from TRBV15 and TRBJ1-1; D not certain. The length of the CDR3 is 14 residues. V dropped 1 base and J dropped 6 bases, with 12 bases sitting between them. Germline lookup yields CDR1 LNHNV and CDR2 YYDKDF (reference sequence). The CDR3 loop is CATSRGTVSSEAFF. CDR3 bases: TGTGCCACCAGCAGAGGAACGGTGTCGTCTGAAGCTTTCTTT.

This clone was seen a handful of times. The chain couples TRBV5-1 to TRBJ1-2, with TRBD1 matching over 8 bases. The CDR3 loop spans 14 amino acids. The V segment lost 3 bases and the J segment 0 bases; nucleotides outside the gene matches: 1. The germline CDR1 and CDR2 sequences are SGHRS and YFSETQ. The CDR3 loop is CASSSQGANYGYTF. The DNA for the CDR3 is TGCGCCAGCAGCTCACAGGGGGCTAACTATGGCTACACCTTC.

The chain recombines TRBV15 with TRBJ2-1; possibly TRBD1 for D (7 bases). From germline, CDR1 is LNHNV and CDR2 YYDKDF (reference sequence). CDR3 length: 15 residues. The germline V and J ends were trimmed by 1 base and 7 bases, with 14 bases remaining between them. CDR3 nucleotides: TGTGCCACCAGCAGAGGGGCAGGGGGGCGAAATGAGCAGTTCTTC. This sequence encodes CATSRGAGGRNEQFF.

The chain links TRBV5-4 to TRBJ2-5, with D tentatively TRBD2 (6 bases). The V gene lost 4 bases and the J gene lost 5 bases, with 18 bases spanning the gap. The germline V gene has CDR1 SGHNT and CDR2 YYREEE (reference sequence). The CDR3 is 15 residues long. This CDR3 reads CASSPRDVIWETQYF. CDR3 in DNA: TGTGCCAGCAGCCCGCGGGACGTTATATGGGAGACCCAGTACTTC.

This clone was seen only a few times. The rearrangement links TRBV28 to TRBJ1-2, with 7 bases lining up with TRBD1. Germline V gene sequence: CDR1 MDHEN, CDR2 SYDVKM. Trimming took 7 bases from V and 0 from J; bases not matched to a gene: 5. This CDR3 has 14 amino acids. In DNA form, the CDR3 reads TGTGCCAGCATCCCGGGACAGCCTAACTATGGCTACACCTTC. It translates to CASIPGQPNYGYTF.

In its sample, this clone was seen once. The rearrangement uses TRBV27 and TRBJ1-1, with 9 positions matching TRBD1. Germline V gene data show CDR1 as MNHEY and CDR2 as SMNVEV (reference sequence). The ends lost 6 bases at V and 10 bases at J; junction bases unmatched: 6. The CDR3 loop spans 12 amino acids. In DNA, the CDR3 is TGTGCCAGCAGCGACAGGGGGTTGAGAGCTTTCTTT. This translates into CASSDRGLRAFF.

The chain is built from TRBV5-1 and TRBJ2-3; 11 positions match TRBD1. V was pared by 2 bases and J by 4 bases, with 6 bases of the junction left unmatched. The CDR3 extends over 16 amino acids. The germline CDR1 and CDR2 sequences are SGHRS and YFSETQ. CDR3 in amino acids: CASSLSGTGGADTQYF. For the CDR3, the DNA is TGCGCCAGCAGCTTATCCGGGACAGGGGGGGCAGATACGCAGTATTTT.

This clone appeared once. The rearrangement uses TRBV19 and TRBJ1-1; weak D call: TRBD1 (5 bases). Germline lookup yields CDR1 LNHDA and CDR2 SQIVND (reference sequence). CDR3 length: 12 amino acids. V lost 5 bases and J 4 bases, leaving 8 bases between the germline ends. The chain's CDR3 is CASSRGGTEAFF. CDR3 nucleotide sequence: TGTGCCAGTAGTCGGGGGGGCACTGAAGCTTTCTTT.

The CDR3, as DNA: TGTGCCAGCAGCTTAGGTCACAGGGTAACTGAAGCTTTCTTT. Translation gives CASSLGHRVTEAFF. The V and J genes are TRBV13 and TRBJ1-1; weak D call: TRBD1 (6 bases). Germline V gene lookup returns CDR1 PRHDT and CDR2 FYEKMQ (reference sequence). The V gene lost 0 bases and the J gene lost 5 bases, with 10 bases spanning the gap. The CDR3 has 14 residues.

The chain uses TRBV3-1 (or the pseudogene TRBV3-2) and TRBJ2-6; 7 bases are a match to TRBD1. The germline CDR1 and CDR2 sequences are LGHDT and YNNKEL (reference sequence). With 5 bases clipped from V and 1 base from J, the junction kept 2 bases outside the gene matches. The CDR3 is made up of 15 amino acids. The CDR3 DNA is TGTGCCAGCAGCTACAGGGGATCTGGGGCCAACGTCCTGACTTTC. Encoded protein: CASSYRGSGANVLTF.

V usage is TRBV5-1 and J usage is TRBJ1-4; 8 bases line up with TRBD1. J gave up 2 bases and V 0 bases, and 3 bases lay outside the gene matches. The CDR3 covers 16 residues. CDR1 and CDR2 (germline): SGHRS, YFSETQ. CDR3 sequence reads: CASSLETGGTNEKLFF. CDR3 DNA sequence: TGCGCCAGCAGCTTGGAAACAGGGGGGACTAATGAAAAACTGTTTTTT.

The chain's CDR3 is CASSPGPLRGHNSPLHF. The CDR3, as DNA: TGTGCCAGCAGTCCTGGACCCCTGAGGGGGCATAATTCACCCCTCCACTTT. This chain uses TRBV6-6 with TRBJ1-6; 7 nucleotides align to TRBD1. With V trimmed by 5 bases and J by 5 bases, 12 bases remained unmatched. Germline V gene data show CDR1 as MNHNY and CDR2 as SVGAGI (reference sequence). The CDR3 is made up of 17 amino acids.

The rearrangement uses TRBV11-2 and TRBJ2-7; D may be TRBD1 (7 bases). Trimming stripped 5 bases from V and 4 bases from J, with 24 bases between. Germline-derived CDR1 and CDR2 are SGHAT and FQNNGV. The CDR3 runs to 17 residues. The CDR3 DNA sequence: TGTGCCAGCAGCCCACTACAGGGGCGGGGAAGGGTATACGAGCAGTACTTC. This codes for CASSPLQGRGRVYEQYF.

The CDR3 DNA reads TGTGCCAGCAGCGTCAGACAGGGTTGGGACACCATATATTTT. Its protein is CASSVRQGWDTIYF. This chain uses TRBV13 with TRBJ1-3; 7 bases agree with TRBD1. The germline CDR1 and CDR2 sequences are PRHDT and FYEKMQ (reference sequence). The CDR3 has 14 amino acids. V lost 5 bases and J lost 8; bases outside the gene matches: 9.

This clone was counted once. The chain couples TRBV16 to TRBJ2-3; 10 bases fit TRBD1. CDR3 length: 17 residues. J gave up 4 bases and V 1 base, and 8 bases lay outside the gene matches. CDR1 is KGHSY, CDR2 FQNENV, per germline. CDR3 sequence: CASSQWGRQGAADTQYF. Here the CDR3 DNA reads TGTGCCAGCAGCCAATGGGGACGACAGGGGGCCGCAGATACGCAGTATTTT.

To note about this clone: The DNA is omitted, as the CDR3 cannot be located on it reliably, and the CDR3 follows TCRdb's listing. The chain has TRBV28 and TRBJ2-1; the D call TRBD1 from the table was never checked on the DNA. 15 amino acids form the CDR3, both terminal residues included. The germline CDR1 and CDR2 sequences are MDHEN and SYDVKM. CDR3 sequence reads: CASSSSGQLNNEQFF.

CDR3 in amino acids: CASSQAGQGNYGYTF. As DNA, the CDR3 is TGTGCCAGCAGCCAAGCAGGACAGGGGAACTATGGCTACACCTTC. The rearrangement joins TRBV3-1 (or the pseudogene TRBV3-2) to TRBJ1-2, with 9 bases identical to TRBD1. Trimming cost V 1 base and J 2 bases; bases outside gene matches: 2. The CDR3 totals 15 residues. Germline V CDR1 and CDR2: LGHDT, YNNKEL (reference sequence).

J is TRBJ2-5 and V is TRBV5-1; 11 bases align to TRBD2. V lost 3 bases and J lost 5; bases outside the gene matches: 3. This CDR3 contains 14 residues. Germline CDR1 reads SGHRS; CDR2 reads YFSETQ. This CDR3 is CASSSTSGGETQYF. The CDR3, as DNA: TGCGCCAGCAGCTCTACTAGCGGGGGTGAGACCCAGTACTTC.

The V gene is TRBV2, the J gene TRBJ2-7, with 11 bases that match TRBD2. Germline values: CDR1 SNHLY, CDR2 FYNNEI. The CDR3 is 15 residues long. V shed 4 bases, J shed 6 bases, and the junction held 8 bases outside the gene matches. CDR3 residues: CASSVGTSGVGEQYF. The CDR3 region has the DNA TGTGCCAGCAGTGTGGGGACTAGCGGAGTGGGCGAGCAGTACTTC.